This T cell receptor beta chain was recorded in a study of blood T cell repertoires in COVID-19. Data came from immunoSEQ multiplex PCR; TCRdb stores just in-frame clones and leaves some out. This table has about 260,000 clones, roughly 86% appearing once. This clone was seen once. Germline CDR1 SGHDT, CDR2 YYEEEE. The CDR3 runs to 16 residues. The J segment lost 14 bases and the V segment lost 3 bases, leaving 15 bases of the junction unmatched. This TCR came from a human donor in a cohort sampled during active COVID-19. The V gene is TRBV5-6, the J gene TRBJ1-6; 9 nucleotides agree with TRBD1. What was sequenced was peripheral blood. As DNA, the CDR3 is TGTGCCAGCAGCTCAGCCCGACAGGGGGGCCGAGTAGCCCTCCACTTT. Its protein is CASSSARQGGRVALHF.